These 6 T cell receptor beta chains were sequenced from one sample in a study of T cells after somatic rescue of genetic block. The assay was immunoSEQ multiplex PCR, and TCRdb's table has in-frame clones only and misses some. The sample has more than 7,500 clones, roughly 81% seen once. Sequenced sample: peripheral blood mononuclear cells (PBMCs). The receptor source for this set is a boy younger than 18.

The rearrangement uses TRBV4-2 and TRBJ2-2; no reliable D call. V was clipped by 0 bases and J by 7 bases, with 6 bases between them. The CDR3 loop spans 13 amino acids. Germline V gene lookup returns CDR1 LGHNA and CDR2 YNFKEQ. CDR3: CASSQDLDGELFF. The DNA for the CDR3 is TGTGCCAGCAGCCAAGATCTGGACGGGGAGCTGTTTTTT.

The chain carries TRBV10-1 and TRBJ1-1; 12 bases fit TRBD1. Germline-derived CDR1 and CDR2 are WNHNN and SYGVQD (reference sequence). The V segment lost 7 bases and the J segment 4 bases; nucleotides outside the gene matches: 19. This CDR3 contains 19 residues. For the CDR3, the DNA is TGCGCCAGCATCCTCTGGGGCCGGGACAGGGGGCGCAGGGGCACTGAAGCTTTCTTT. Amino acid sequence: CASILWGRDRGRRGTEAFF.

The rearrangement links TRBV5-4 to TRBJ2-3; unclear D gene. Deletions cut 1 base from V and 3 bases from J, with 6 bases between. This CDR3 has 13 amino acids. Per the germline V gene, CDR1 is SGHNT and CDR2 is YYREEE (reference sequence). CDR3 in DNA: TGTGCCAGCAGCTTGATGGCGACAGATACGCAGTATTTT. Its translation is CASSLMATDTQYF.

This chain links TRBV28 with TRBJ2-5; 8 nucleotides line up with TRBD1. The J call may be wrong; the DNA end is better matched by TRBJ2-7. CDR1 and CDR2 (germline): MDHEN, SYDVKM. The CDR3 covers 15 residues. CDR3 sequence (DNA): TGTGCCAGCAGGTTAGGACAGGGTAGATCCTACGAGCAGTACTTC. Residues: CASRLGQGRSYEQYF.

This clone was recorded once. CDR3 nucleotides: TGTGCCAGCAGCGTAATTGGGGGATCAGGAAACACCATATATTTT. Translated, it gives CASSVIGGSGNTIYF. V gene TRBV9 combines with J gene TRBJ1-3, with a tentative D call TRBD1 (5 bases). This CDR3 contains 15 residues. Trimming removed 1 base from V and 4 bases from J, with 12 bases in between. Per germline, CDR1 SGDLS and CDR2 YYNGEE.

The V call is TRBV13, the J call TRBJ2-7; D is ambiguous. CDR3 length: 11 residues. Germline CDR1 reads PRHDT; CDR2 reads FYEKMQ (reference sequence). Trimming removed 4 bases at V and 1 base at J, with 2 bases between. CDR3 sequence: CASSSSYEQYF. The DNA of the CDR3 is TGTGCCAGCAGCTCATCCTACGAGCAGTACTTC.